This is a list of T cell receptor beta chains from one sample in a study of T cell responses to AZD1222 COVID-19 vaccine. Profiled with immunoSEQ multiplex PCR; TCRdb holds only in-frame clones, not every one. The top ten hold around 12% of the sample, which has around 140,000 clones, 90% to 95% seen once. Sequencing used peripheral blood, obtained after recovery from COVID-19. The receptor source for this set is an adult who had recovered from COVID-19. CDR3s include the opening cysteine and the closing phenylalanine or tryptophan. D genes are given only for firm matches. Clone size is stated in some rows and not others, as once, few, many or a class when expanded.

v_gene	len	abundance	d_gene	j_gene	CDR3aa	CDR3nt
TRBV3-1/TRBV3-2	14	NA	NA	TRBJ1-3	CASSLPVRGENIYF	TGTGCCAGCAGCCTTCCAGTTCGAGGGGAAAATATATATTTT
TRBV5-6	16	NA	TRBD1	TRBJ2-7	CASSWDGQGRGYEQYF	TGTGCCAGCAGCTGGGACGGACAGGGACGGGGGTACGAGCAGTACTTC
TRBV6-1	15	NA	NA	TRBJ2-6	CASSESGSGANVLTF	TGTGCCAGCAGTGAATCGGGCTCTGGGGCCAACGTCCTGACTTTC
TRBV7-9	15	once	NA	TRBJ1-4	CASSFQLALNEKLFF	TGTGCCAGCAGCTTCCAGTTAGCCCTTAATGAAAAACTGTTTTTT
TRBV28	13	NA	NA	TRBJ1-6	CASSKPPNSPLHF	TGTGCCAGCAGTAAACCACCGAATTCACCCCTCCACTTT
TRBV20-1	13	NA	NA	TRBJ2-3	CSASRDPTDTQYF	TGCAGTGCTAGTCGGGACCCCACCGATACGCAGTATTTT
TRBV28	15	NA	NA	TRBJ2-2	CASSPDRENTGELFF	TGTGCCAGCAGTCCAGACAGAGAGAACACCGGGGAGCTGTTTTTT
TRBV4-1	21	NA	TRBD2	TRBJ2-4	CASSQGGRGLAGDRAKNIQYF	TGCGCCAGCAGCCAAGGAGGGAGGGGACTAGCGGGAGATCGGGCCAAAAACATTCAGTACTTC
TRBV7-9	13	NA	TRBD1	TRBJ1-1	CASSGQPNTEAFF	TGTGCCAGCTCGGGACAGCCGAACACTGAAGCTTTCTTT
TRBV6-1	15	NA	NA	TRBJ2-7	CASSEGAASSYEQYF	TGTGCCAGCAGTGAAGGAGCGGCGAGCTCCTACGAGCAGTACTTC
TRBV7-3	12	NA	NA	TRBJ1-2	CASSPGGDGYTF	TGTGCCAGCAGCCCTGGGGGCGATGGCTACACCTTC
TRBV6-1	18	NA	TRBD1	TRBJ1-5	CASSGGWRDRTHNQPQHF	TGTGCCAGCAGTGGGGGGTGGAGGGACAGGACCCATAATCAGCCCCAGCATTTT
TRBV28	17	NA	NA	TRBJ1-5	CASSLLAGIGSNQPQHF	TGTGCCAGCAGTTTACTAGCGGGGATAGGAAGCAATCAGCCCCAGCATTTT
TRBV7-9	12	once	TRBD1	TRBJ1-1	CASNTGESGAFF	TGTGCCAGCAACACAGGGGAAAGTGGGGCTTTCTTT
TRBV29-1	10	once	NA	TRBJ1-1	CSVAITEAFF	TGCAGCGTCGCCATCACTGAAGCTTTCTTT
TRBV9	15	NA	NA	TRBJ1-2	CASSVGQDVNYGYTF	TGTGCCAGCAGCGTAGGTCAGGACGTTAACTATGGCTACACCTTC
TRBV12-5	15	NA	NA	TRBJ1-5	CASGPPRGDLQPQHF	TGTGCTAGTGGACCACCCCGGGGCGATCTTCAGCCCCAGCATTTT
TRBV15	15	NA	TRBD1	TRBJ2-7	CATSRDGDRGTEQYF	TGTGCCACCAGCAGAGATGGGGACAGGGGAACCGAGCAGTACTTC
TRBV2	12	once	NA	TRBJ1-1	CATEQANTEAFF	TGTGCCACAGAACAGGCGAACACTGAAGCTTTCTTT
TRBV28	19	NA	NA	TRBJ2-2	CASSLLGDPGSGNTGELFF	TGTGCCAGCAGTTTATTGGGCGACCCTGGAAGCGGGAACACCGGGGAGCTGTTTTTT
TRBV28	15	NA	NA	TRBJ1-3	CASSFASLSGNTIYF	TGTGCCAGCAGTTTCGCGTCGCTCTCTGGAAACACCATATATTTT
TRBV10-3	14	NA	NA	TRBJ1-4	CAISDRATNEKLFF	TGTGCCATCAGTGACAGGGCAACTAATGAAAAACTGTTTTTT
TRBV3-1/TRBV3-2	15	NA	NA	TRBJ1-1	CASSQGVGGNTEAFF	TGTGCCAGCAGCCAAGGGGTCGGGGGGAACACTGAAGCTTTCTTT
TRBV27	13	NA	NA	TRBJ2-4	CASSLGRSNIQYF	TGTGCCAGCAGTTTAGGTCGATCGAACATTCAGTACTTC
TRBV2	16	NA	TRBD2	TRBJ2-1	CASRNRLAGTDNEQFF	TGTGCCAGCAGAAATAGACTAGCGGGGACCGACAATGAGCAGTTCTTC
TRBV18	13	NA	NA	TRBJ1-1	CASAPQGNAEAFF	TGTGCCAGCGCGCCGCAGGGTAACGCTGAAGCTTTCTTT
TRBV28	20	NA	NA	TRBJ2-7	CASSFPTPRGGGIKLYEQYF	TGTGCCAGCAGTTTCCCGACCCCGCGGGGAGGGGGTATAAAACTCTACGAGCAGTACTTC
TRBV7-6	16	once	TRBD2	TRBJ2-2	CASSFPAGGNTGELFF	TGTGCCAGCAGCTTTCCGGCGGGAGGGAACACCGGGGAGCTGTTTTTT
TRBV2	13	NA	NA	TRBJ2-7	CASSLDEFYEQYF	TGTGCCAGCAGCCTGGACGAATTCTACGAGCAGTACTTC
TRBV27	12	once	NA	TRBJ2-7	CASRRGTYEQYF	TGTGCCAGCAGGCGGGGAACCTACGAGCAGTACTTC
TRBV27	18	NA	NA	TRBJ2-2	CASSLLVGGDLRTGELFF	TGTGCCAGCAGTTTATTGGTCGGGGGCGACCTTCGGACCGGGGAGCTGTTTTTT
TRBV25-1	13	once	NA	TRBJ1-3	CASSVRAGDTIYF	TGTGCCAGCAGTGTCAGGGCCGGGGACACCATATATTTT
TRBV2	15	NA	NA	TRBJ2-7	CASSDRAGWPNEQYF	TGTGCCAGCAGTGATCGGGCGGGGTGGCCTAACGAGCAGTACTTC
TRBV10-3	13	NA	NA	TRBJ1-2	CAISESSSYGYTF	TGTGCCATCAGTGAGTCGAGCAGCTATGGCTACACCTTC
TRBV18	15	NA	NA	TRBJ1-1	CASSHDLGQGTEAFF	TGTGCCAGCTCACACGACCTGGGGCAGGGCACTGAAGCTTTCTTT
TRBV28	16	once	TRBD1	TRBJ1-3	CASRHRGLTAGNTIYF	TGTGCCAGCAGACACAGGGGGCTCACGGCGGGAAACACCATATATTTT
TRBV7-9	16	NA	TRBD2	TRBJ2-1	CASSSPGLAGDDEQFF	TGTGCCAGCAGCTCCCCGGGACTAGCGGGAGATGATGAGCAGTTCTTC
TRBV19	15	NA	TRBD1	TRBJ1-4	CASRPGQITNEKLFF	TGTGCCAGTAGGCCGGGACAGATAACTAATGAAAAACTGTTTTTT
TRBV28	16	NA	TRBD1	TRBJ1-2	CASSSADRDGNDGYTF	TGTGCCAGCAGCTCCGCGGACAGGGATGGGAACGATGGCTACACCTTC
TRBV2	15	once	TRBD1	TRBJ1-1	CASSQRGTVNTEAFF	TGTGCCAGCAGCCAAAGGGGGACAGTGAACACTGAAGCTTTCTTT
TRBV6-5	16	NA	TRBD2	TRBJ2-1	CASSYSRLAGEEEQFF	TGTGCCAGCAGTTACTCAAGACTAGCGGGAGAGGAGGAGCAGTTCTTC
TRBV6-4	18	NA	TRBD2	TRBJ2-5	CASSEGTSGHRAGETQYF	TGTGCCAGCAGTGAAGGGACTAGCGGGCATCGGGCGGGAGAGACCCAGTACTTC
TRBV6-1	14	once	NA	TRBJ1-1	CASSERFRGPEAFF	TGTGCCAGCAGTGAAAGATTCCGGGGACCTGAAGCTTTCTTT
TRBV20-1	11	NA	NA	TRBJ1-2	CSASSRYGYTF	TGCAGTGCTAGTAGTCGCTATGGCTACACCTTC
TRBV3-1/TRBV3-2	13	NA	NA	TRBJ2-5	CASSHQGAETQYF	TGTGCCAGCAGCCACCAGGGAGCGGAGACCCAGTACTTC
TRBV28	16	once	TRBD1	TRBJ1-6	CASSYPTGVYNSPLHF	TGTGCCAGCAGTTATCCAACAGGGGTTTATAATTCACCCCTCCACTTT
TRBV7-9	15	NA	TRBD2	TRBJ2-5	CASSSSGRAGETQYF	TGTGCCAGCAGCTCTAGCGGGAGGGCCGGGGAGACCCAGTACTTC
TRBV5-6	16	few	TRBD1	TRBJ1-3	CASSLEQGAPGNTIYF	TGTGCCAGCAGCTTGGAGCAGGGGGCTCCAGGAAACACCATATATTTT
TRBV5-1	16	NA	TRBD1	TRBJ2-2	CASSLGDRENTGELFF	TGCGCCAGCAGCTTAGGGGACAGGGAAAACACCGGGGAGCTGTTTTTT
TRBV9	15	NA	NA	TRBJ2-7	CASSVGVALSYEQYF	TGTGCCAGCAGCGTAGGAGTGGCGCTCTCCTACGAGCAGTACTTC
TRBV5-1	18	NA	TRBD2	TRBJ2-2	CASSLGGLSGTRTGELFF	TGCGCCAGCAGCTTGGGGGGGTTAAGCGGGACCCGCACCGGGGAGCTGTTTTTT
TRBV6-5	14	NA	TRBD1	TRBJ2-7	CASSYQGASYEQYF	TGTGCCAGCAGTTACCAGGGGGCCTCCTACGAGCAGTACTTC
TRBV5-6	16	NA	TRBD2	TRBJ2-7	CASSAGLAGRTYEQYF	TGTGCCAGCAGCGCGGGACTAGCGGGAAGGACCTACGAGCAGTACTTC